Listed below are T cell receptor beta chains from one sample, sequenced in a study of T cells after yellow fever vaccination. TCRdb re-analysed the 5' RACE reads in MiXCR, keeping a single row per CDR3 protein. The table shows around 50,000 distinct CDR3 sequences, with approximately 7% occurring only once. Sample: CD8+ T cells sorted from PBMCs, taken roughly 15 days after the first yellow fever vaccination. These receptors came from a man aged 18-30 years who received the YFV17D yellow fever vaccine. Each CDR3 is given with its conserved first and last residue. D genes are given only for firm matches. The size of a clone is reported for some rows only, either as once, few or many, or as a class for expanded clones.

TRBJ2-7 | 13 | medium-sized | TRBV15 | NA | TGTGCCACCAGTCCTGGTACGGCCTACGAGCAGTACTTC | CATSPGTAYEQYF
TRBJ2-7 | 15 | many | TRBV4-1 | TRBD1 | TGCGCCAGCAGCCCGCACCACAGGGGGCTCGTCGAGCAGTACTTC | CASSPHHRGLVEQYF
TRBJ2-7 | 14 | many | TRBV21-1 | NA | TGTGCCAGCAGCAAGGACGAGGGCTCCTACGAGCAGTACTTC | CASSKDEGSYEQYF
TRBJ2-7 | 12 | NA | TRBV6-5 | NA | TGTGCCAGCGGGACGGGGGCTTACGAGCAGTACTTC | CASGTGAYEQYF
TRBJ1-2 | 14 | NA | TRBV4-2 | NA | TGTGCCAGCAGCCAAGAAGGCGGGGCCTATGGCTACACCTTC | CASSQEGGAYGYTF
TRBJ2-3 | 18 | many | TRBV11-2 | NA | TGTGCCAGCAGCTTAGGCCAGATCCCGGTCTCTAGCACAGATACGCAGTATTTT | CASSLGQIPVSSTDTQYF
TRBJ2-1 | 13 | many | TRBV5-5 | TRBD2 | TGTGCCAGCATCGGGGGGGAGTGGAATGAGCAGTTCTTC | CASIGGEWNEQFF
TRBJ2-3 | 17 | few | TRBV11-2 | TRBD2 | TGTGCCAGCAGCTTAGATCGCGGCGGGGGGGCAGCAGATACGCAGTATTTT | CASSLDRGGGAADTQYF
TRBJ1-5 | 12 | many | TRBV15 | NA | TGTGCCACCAGGGGAAGCAATCAGCCCCAGCATTTT | CATRGSNQPQHF
TRBJ2-1 | 14 | many | TRBV27 | TRBD1 | TGTGCCAGCAGTTTTGGGACAGGGTTCAATGAGCAGTTCTTC | CASSFGTGFNEQFF
TRBJ2-1 | 13 | many | TRBV7-2 | NA | TGTGCCAGCAGCCCTAACCTCATCAATGAGCAGTTCTTC | CASSPNLINEQFF
TRBJ2-2 | 9 | many | TRBV29-1 | NA | TGCACCGTGGCCGGGGAGCTGTTTTTT | CTVAGELFF
TRBJ2-7 | 12 | few | TRBV5-4 | NA | TGTGCCAGCAGCTACATCCCCAACGAGCAGTACTTC | CASSYIPNEQYF
TRBJ2-1 | 14 | many | TRBV15 | NA | TGTGCCACCAGCAGAGCGCCTGGGCGGAATGAGCAGTTCTTC | CATSRAPGRNEQFF
TRBJ2-4 | 16 | many | TRBV27 | NA | TGTGCCAGCAGTTTTCGGGCGGACTTAGCCAAAAACATTCAGTACTTC | CASSFRADLAKNIQYF
TRBJ2-3 | 20 | many | TRBV5-1 | TRBD2 | TGCGCCAGCAGCAAGATCAGACTAGCGGGGGGGACTTCTTCCACAGATACGCAGTATTTT | CASSKIRLAGGTSSTDTQYF
TRBJ2-3 | 13 | many | TRBV2 | NA | TGTGCCAGCGAAGGGGGATTGGGAGATACGCAGTATTTT | CASEGGLGDTQYF